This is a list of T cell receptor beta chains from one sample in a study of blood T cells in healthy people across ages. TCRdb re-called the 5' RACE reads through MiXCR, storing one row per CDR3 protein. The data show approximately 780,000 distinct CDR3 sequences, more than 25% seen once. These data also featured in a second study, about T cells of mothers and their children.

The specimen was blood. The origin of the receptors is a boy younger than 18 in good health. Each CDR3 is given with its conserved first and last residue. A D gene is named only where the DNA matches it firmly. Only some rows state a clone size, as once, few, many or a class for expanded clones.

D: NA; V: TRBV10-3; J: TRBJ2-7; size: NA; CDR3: CAIGETSTYAYEQYF; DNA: TGTGCCATCGGTGAGACCTCAACTTACGCCTACGAGCAGTACTTC
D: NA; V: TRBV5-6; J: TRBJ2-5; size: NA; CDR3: CASSLWQGETQYF; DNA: TGTGCCAGCAGCTTGTGGCAGGGGGAGACCCAGTACTTC
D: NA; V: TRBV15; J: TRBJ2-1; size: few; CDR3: CATAGRANSYNEQFF; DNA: TGTGCCACCGCGGGGCGGGCGAACTCCTACAATGAGCAGTTCTTC
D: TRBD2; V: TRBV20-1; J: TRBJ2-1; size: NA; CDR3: CSATQAGGGNEQFF; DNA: TGCAGTGCCACCCAAGCGGGGGGCGGCAATGAGCAGTTCTTC
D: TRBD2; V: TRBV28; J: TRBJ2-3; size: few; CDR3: CASSSSGWTDTQYF; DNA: TGTGCCAGCAGTTCTAGCGGGTGGACAGATACGCAGTATTTT
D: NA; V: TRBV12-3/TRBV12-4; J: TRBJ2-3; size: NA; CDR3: CASSPWTDTQYF; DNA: TGTGCCAGCAGCCCGTGGACAGATACGCAGTATTTT
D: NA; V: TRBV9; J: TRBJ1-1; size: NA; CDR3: CASSTPGTEAFF; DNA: TGTGCCAGCAGCACTCCGGGCACTGAAGCTTTCTTT
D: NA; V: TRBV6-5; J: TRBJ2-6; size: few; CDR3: CASSSQASGANVLTF; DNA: TGTGCCAGCAGTTCACAGGCCTCTGGGGCCAACGTCCTGACTTTC
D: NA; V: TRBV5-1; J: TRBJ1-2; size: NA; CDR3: CASSLDTANYGYTF; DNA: TGCGCCAGCAGCTTGGACACAGCTAACTATGGCTACACCTTC
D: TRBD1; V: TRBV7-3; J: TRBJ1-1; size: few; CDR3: CASSPTGATTEAFF; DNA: TGTGCCAGCAGTCCGACAGGGGCGACCACTGAAGCTTTCTTT
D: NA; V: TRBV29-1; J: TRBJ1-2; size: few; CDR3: CSVEGAWGRSQAGYTF; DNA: TGCAGCGTTGAGGGGGCCTGGGGCAGGTCGCAGGCTGGCTACACCTTC
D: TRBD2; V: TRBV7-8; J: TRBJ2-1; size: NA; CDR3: CASSFAGAGLSYNEQFF; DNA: TGTGCCAGCAGCTTTGCGGGAGCGGGGCTCTCCTACAATGAGCAGTTCTTC
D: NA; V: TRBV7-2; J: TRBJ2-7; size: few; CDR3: CASSAVGRGAPYEQYF; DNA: TGTGCCAGCAGCGCCGTCGGAAGGGGGGCGCCCTACGAGCAGTACTTC
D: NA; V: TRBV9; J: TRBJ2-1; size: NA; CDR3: CASSVGVGGPFREQFF; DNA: TGTGCCAGCAGCGTAGGTGTGGGGGGGCCTTTCCGGGAGCAGTTCTTC
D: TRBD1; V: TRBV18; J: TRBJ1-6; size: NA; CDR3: CASSATTGVGNSPLHF; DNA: TGTGCCAGCTCGGCCACTACAGGGGTCGGTAATTCACCCCTCCACTTT
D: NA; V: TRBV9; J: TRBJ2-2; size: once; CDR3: CASTPTTGLPNTGELFF; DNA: TGTGCCAGCACGCCCACGACAGGCCTCCCCAACACCGGGGAGCTGTTTTTT
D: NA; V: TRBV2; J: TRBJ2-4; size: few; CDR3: CASSEGDIQYF; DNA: TGTGCCAGCAGTGAAGGGGACATTCAGTACTTC
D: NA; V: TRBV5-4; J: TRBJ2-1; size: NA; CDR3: CASSLAGIDEQFF; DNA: TGTGCCAGCAGCTTGGCAGGGATCGATGAGCAGTTCTTC
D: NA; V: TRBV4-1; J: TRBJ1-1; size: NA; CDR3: CASRPRSRGDSEAFF; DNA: TGCGCCAGCAGACCAAGGAGTAGGGGGGATTCTGAAGCTTTCTTT
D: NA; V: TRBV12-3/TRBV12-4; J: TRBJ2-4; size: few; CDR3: CASAFGVTGLIQYF; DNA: TGTGCCAGCGCATTTGGGGTCACGGGGCTCATTCAGTACTTC
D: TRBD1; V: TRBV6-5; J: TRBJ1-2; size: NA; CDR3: CASSYGGQPRGYGYTF; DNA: TGTGCCAGCAGTTACGGGGGACAGCCAAGGGGCTATGGCTACACCTTC
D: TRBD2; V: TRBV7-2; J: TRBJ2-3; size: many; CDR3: CASSLVASGGTDTQYF; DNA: TGTGCCAGCAGCTTAGTCGCTAGCGGGGGCACAGATACGCAGTATTTT
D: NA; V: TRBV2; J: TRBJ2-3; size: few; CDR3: CASSVWQGGTDTQYF; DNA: TGTGCCAGCAGTGTTTGGCAGGGAGGAACAGATACGCAGTATTTT
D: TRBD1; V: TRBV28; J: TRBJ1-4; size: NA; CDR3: CASSSPGTGNEKLFF; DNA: TGTGCCAGCAGTTCACCCGGGACAGGGAATGAAAAACTGTTTTTT
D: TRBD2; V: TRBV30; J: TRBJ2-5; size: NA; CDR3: CAWSFGGGGQETQYF; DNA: TGTGCCTGGAGTTTCGGCGGGGGGGGGCAAGAGACCCAGTACTTC
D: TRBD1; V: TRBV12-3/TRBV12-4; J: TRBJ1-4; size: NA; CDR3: CASSHRDRGEKLFF; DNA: TGTGCCAGCAGTCACCGGGACAGGGGTGAAAAACTGTTTTTT
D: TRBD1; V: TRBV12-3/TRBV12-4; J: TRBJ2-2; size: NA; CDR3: CASSFNSGTGVAGELFF; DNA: TGTGCCAGCAGTTTTAACTCCGGGACAGGGGTGGCCGGGGAGCTGTTTTTT
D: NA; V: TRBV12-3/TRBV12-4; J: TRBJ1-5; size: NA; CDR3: CASKGSNQPQHF; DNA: TGTGCCAGCAAGGGGAGCAATCAGCCCCAGCATTTT
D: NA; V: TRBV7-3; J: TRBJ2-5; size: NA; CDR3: CASSLTGSSETQYF; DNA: TGTGCCAGCAGCTTAACGGGTTCGTCGGAGACCCAGTACTTC
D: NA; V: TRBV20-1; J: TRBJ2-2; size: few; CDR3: CSARAPDTGELFF; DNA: TGCAGTGCTAGGGCCCCAGACACCGGGGAGCTGTTTTTT
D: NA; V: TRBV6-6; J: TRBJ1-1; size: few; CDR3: CASTHDGYTEAFF; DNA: TGCGCCAGCACCCACGACGGATACACTGAAGCTTTCTTT
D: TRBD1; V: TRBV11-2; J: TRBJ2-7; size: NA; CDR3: CASSFRQGMYF; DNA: TGTGCCAGCAGCTTTAGACAGGGAATGTACTTC
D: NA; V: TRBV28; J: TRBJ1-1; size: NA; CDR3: CASKTPFGNPNTEAFF; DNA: TGTGCCAGCAAAACCCCCTTCGGGAACCCTAACACTGAAGCTTTCTTT
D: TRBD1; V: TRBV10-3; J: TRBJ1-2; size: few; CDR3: CAITMDRERGYTF; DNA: TGTGCCATCACGATGGACAGGGAACGTGGCTACACCTTC
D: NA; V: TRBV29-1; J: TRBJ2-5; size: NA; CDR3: CSVEMVVDQETQYF; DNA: TGCAGCGTTGAAATGGTGGTTGACCAAGAGACCCAGTACTTC